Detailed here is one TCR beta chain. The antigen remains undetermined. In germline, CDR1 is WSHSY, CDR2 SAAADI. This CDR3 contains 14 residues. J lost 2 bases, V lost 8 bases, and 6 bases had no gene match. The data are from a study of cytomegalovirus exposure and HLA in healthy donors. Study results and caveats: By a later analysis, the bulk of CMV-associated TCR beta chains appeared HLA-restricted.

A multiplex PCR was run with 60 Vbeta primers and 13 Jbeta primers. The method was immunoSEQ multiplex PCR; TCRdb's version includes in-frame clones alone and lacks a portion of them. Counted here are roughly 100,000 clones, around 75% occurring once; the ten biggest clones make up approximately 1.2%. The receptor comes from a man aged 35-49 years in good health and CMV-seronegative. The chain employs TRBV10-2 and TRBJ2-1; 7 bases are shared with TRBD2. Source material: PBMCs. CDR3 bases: TGCGCCAGCTCGGGGGGTACAACCTACAATGAGCAGTTCTTC. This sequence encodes CASSGGTTYNEQFF.